This T cell receptor (beta chain) appears in the sequencing data of a study of control samples from healthy donors and cancer patients. J was trimmed by 1 base and V by 5 bases; bases with no gene match: 12. Germline V gives CDR1 GTSNPN, CDR2 SVGIG (reference sequence). This CDR3 contains 16 residues. TCRdb's table, derived via immunoSEQ multiplex PCR, lists solely in-frame clones and lacks some. The table records some 120,000 clones, about 93% of them present only once. This TCR was recovered from a man aged 50 to 59 with head and neck cancer. This rearrangement joins TRBV30 to TRBJ2-3; TRBD2 matches at 7 bases. The sequenced sample was PBMCs. DNA of the CDR3: TGTGCCTGGGACCCCGGGGGGAGACCCCGCACAGATACGCAGTATTTT. Its protein product is CAWDPGGRPRTDTQYF.